Shown below are 20 T cell receptor beta chains from a single sample sequenced in a study of shared clonotypes between healthy human individuals. The assay was immunoSEQ multiplex PCR, and TCRdb's table has in-frame clones only and misses some. The table shows a few million clones, with approximately 93% occurring only once. The sample was naive CD4+ T cells from PBMCs. Described subset: CD45RA+ positively selected. Every receptor here comes from a man between 18 and 35 years old in good health. Some clones in this sample may be carry-over from other donors' samples.

The chain uses TRBV27 and TRBJ2-3; TRBD2 matches at 7 bases. J was trimmed by 0 bases and V by 6 bases; bases with no gene match: 12. This CDR3 spans 17 amino acids. Germline lookup yields CDR1 MNHEY and CDR2 SMNVEV (reference sequence). The CDR3 sequence is CASRSLWGRASTDTQYF. CDR3 DNA sequence: TGTGCCAGCAGGTCTTTGTGGGGGAGGGCGAGCACAGATACGCAGTATTTT.

This clone has a single count. The CDR3 is CASSLRTGGDEQFF. CDR3 sequence (DNA): TGTGCCAGCAGCCTTCGGACAGGGGGCGATGAGCAGTTCTTC. This chain joins TRBV7-2 and TRBJ2-1; 11 positions match TRBD1. The V segment lost 5 bases and the J segment 8 bases; nucleotides outside the gene matches: 5. From germline, CDR1 is SGHTA and CDR2 FQGNSA. The CDR3 covers 14 residues.

The chain combines TRBV5-4 with TRBJ2-1; 8 bases are shared with TRBD1. The CDR3 loop spans 15 amino acids. Unmatched junction bases numbered 7, after V lost 0 bases and J lost 8 bases. CDR1 is SGHNT and CDR2 is YYREEE in the germline V gene (reference sequence). The CDR3 DNA sequence: TGTGCCAGCAGCTTGGCCGCAGGGGGCATTGATGAGCAGTTCTTC. It specifies CASSLAAGGIDEQFF.

This rearrangement joins TRBV18 to TRBJ2-5, with TRBD1 identical over 11 bases. The CDR3 contains 15 residues. CDR1 KGHSH and CDR2 LQKENI come from the germline V gene. Trimming removed 4 bases from V and 4 bases from J; junction bases left unmatched: 5. CDR3 loop: CASSHPGQGGETQYF. The CDR3 region has the DNA TGTGCCAGCTCACACCCGGGACAGGGGGGAGAGACCCAGTACTTC. Combining the CDR3 with reference TRBV18 and TRBJ2-5 gives the whole variable domain NAGVMQNPRHLVRRRGQEARLRCSPMKGHSHVYWYRQLPEEGLKFMVYLQKENIIDESGMPKERFSAEFPKEGPSILRIQQVVRGDSAAYFCASSHPGQGGETQYFGPGTRLLVL.

This clone is a singleton in its sample. The chain carries TRBV5-1 and TRBJ2-7, with D possibly TRBD2 on 6 matching bases. CDR3 length equals 15 residues. Trimming left V 5 bases short and J 1 base short, with 16 bases between. Germline V lookup: CDR1 SGHRS, CDR2 YFSETQ. The CDR3 DNA follows: TGCGCCAGCAGACGGGTCGCGGGAACGTCCTACGAGCAGTACTTC. Translated: CASRRVAGTSYEQYF.

The J gene is TRBJ2-1, the V gene TRBV9; TRBD2 agrees at 11 bases. CDR3 length: 15 residues. With 2 bases clipped from V and 9 bases from J, the junction kept 7 bases outside the gene matches. From germline, CDR1 is SGDLS and CDR2 YYNGEE. The CDR3 loop reads CASSVGTSGGGEQFF. CDR3 in DNA: TGTGCCAGCAGCGTTGGGACTAGCGGAGGGGGTGAGCAGTTCTTC.

The chain combines TRBV4-2 with TRBJ1-1; D uncertain. Germline CDR1 LGHNA, CDR2 YNFKEQ. Trimming took off 4 bases at V and 0 bases at J, with 9 bases between the two ends. The CDR3 sequence is 14 residues long. The CDR3 sequence is CASSLTPLNTEAFF. CDR3 bases: TGTGCCAGCAGCCTTACGCCCCTGAACACTGAAGCTTTCTTT.

This clone was seen a handful of times. This sequence joins TRBV28 and TRBJ1-1; 7 bases are shared with TRBD1. Germline V gene data show CDR1 as MDHEN and CDR2 as SYDVKM. V shed 6 bases and J 5 bases; nucleotides not matched to a gene: 9. CDR3 length: 14 amino acids. CDR3 sequence reads: CASSLRQGGTEAFF. The CDR3 coding sequence is TGTGCCAGCAGCCTTCGACAGGGCGGGACTGAAGCTTTCTTT.

This chain joins TRBV7-2 and TRBJ2-7; D gene uncertain. Trimming cost V 2 bases and J 7 bases, with 12 bases left between them. The CDR3 runs to 13 residues. Germline assignment: CDR1 SGHTA and CDR2 FQGNSA. The CDR3 nucleotides are TGTGCCAGCAGCTTAAAACCTGCCGGGGAGCAGTACTTC. Translation: CASSLKPAGEQYF.

This chain connects TRBV2 to TRBJ1-2; 10 positions match TRBD1. V shed 10 bases, J shed 7 bases, and the junction held 3 bases outside the gene matches. The CDR3 runs to 11 residues. Per germline, CDR1 SNHLY and CDR2 FYNNEI. CDR3 amino acids: CATRTGGGYTF. Written as DNA, the CDR3 is TGTGCCACTCGGACAGGGGGTGGCTACACCTTC. Complete variable domain (other parts from reference TRBV2 and TRBJ1-2): EPEVTQTPSHQVTQMGQEVILRCVPISNHLYFYWYRQILGQKVEFLVSFYNNEISEKSEIFDDQFSVERPDGSNFTLKIRSTKLEDSAMYFCATRTGGGYTFGSGTRLTVV.

The J gene is TRBJ2-3, the V gene TRBV6-6; 7 bases align to TRBD1. The germline CDR1 and CDR2 sequences are MNHNY and SVGAGI (reference sequence). Trimming took 6 bases from V and 2 from J; bases not matched to a gene: 8. The CDR3 contains 15 residues. CDR3 nucleotide sequence: TGTGCCAGCAGCCCTGGACAGGTATTCACAGATACGCAGTATTTT. Translation gives CASSPGQVFTDTQYF.

This chain uses TRBV7-3 with TRBJ2-3; TRBD2 aligns across 9 bases. Germline assignment: CDR1 SGHTA and CDR2 FQGTGA. This CDR3 spans 15 amino acids. V lost 6 bases, J lost 5 bases, and 9 bases stayed unmatched. The DNA of the CDR3 is TGTGCCAGCAGTAACGTAGCGGGAGAGGGAGATACGCAGTATTTT. Protein sequence: CASSNVAGEGDTQYF. Full variable domain (missing parts from reference TRBV7-3 and TRBJ2-3): GAGVSQTPSNKVTEKGKYVELRCDPISGHTALYWYRQSLGQGPEFLIYFQGTGAADDSGLPNDRFFAVRPEGSVSTLKIQRTERGDSAVYLCASSNVAGEGDTQYFGPGTRLTVL.

The chain is built from TRBV28 and TRBJ2-4; TRBD1 matches 8 bases. The CDR3 sequence is 15 residues long. Germline CDR1 reads MDHEN; CDR2 reads SYDVKM. Trimming at V came to 6 bases and at J to 8 bases, leaving 12 bases not matched to a gene. The CDR3 here is CASRLGTGGRDIQYF. The CDR3 region has the DNA TGTGCCAGCAGGCTGGGGACAGGCGGAAGGGACATTCAGTACTTC.

V usage is TRBV5-1 and J usage is TRBJ2-2, with D maybe TRBD1 (7 bases). CDR3 length: 15 amino acids. Trimming cost V 4 bases and J 5 bases, with 15 bases left between them. CDR1 SGHRS and CDR2 YFSETQ come from the germline V gene. This chain's CDR3 is CASSTSGGRTGELFF. Written as DNA, the CDR3 is TGCGCCAGCAGCACCTCAGGGGGGAGGACCGGGGAGCTGTTTTTT.

The chain is built from TRBV7-3 and TRBJ2-1; D may match TRBD1 or TRBD2 (5 bases each). CDR1 is SGHTA and CDR2 is FQGTGA in the germline V gene. Trimming stripped 1 base from V and 5 bases from J, with 12 bases between. The CDR3 runs to 15 residues. As DNA, the CDR3 is TGTGCCAGCAGCTTAATGGGACCTAGGGACAATGAGCAGTTCTTC. It codes for CASSLMGPRDNEQFF.

The chain joins TRBV25-1 to TRBJ2-1, with D tentatively TRBD2 (6 bases). This CDR3 region has 16 residues. CDR1 and CDR2 (germline): MGHDK, SYGVNS. V was clipped by 4 bases and J by 3 bases, with 16 bases between them. This CDR3 reads CASSASIAADYNEQFF. The CDR3 DNA follows: TGTGCCAGCAGTGCTTCGATAGCGGCAGACTACAATGAGCAGTTCTTC.

V usage is TRBV4-1 and J usage is TRBJ2-5; D unclear. The germline gives CDR1 MGHRA, CDR2 YSYEKL. The V gene lost 1 base and the J gene lost 9 bases, with 15 bases spanning the gap. CDR3 length: 14 residues. CDR3 coding DNA: TGCGCCAGCAGCCAAGGTTCAGGTTTGGCGGCCCAGTACTTC. Its protein is CASSQGSGLAAQYF.

This clone was detected once. The V call is TRBV20-1, the J call TRBJ1-2; 8 positions agree with TRBD1. CDR3 size: 11 residues. Germline CDR1 DFQATT, CDR2 SNEGSKA (reference sequence). J gave up 9 bases and V 6 bases, and 6 bases lay outside the gene matches. The CDR3 sequence: CSARTGMSYTF. The CDR3 DNA is TGCAGTGCCCGGACAGGGATGAGCTACACCTTC.

This sequence joins TRBV21-1 and TRBJ2-1; the D call in the table, TRBD2, was not verified against the DNA. TRBV21-1 is classified as a pseudogene. The CDR3 extends over 18 amino acids. CDR3 in DNA: TGTGCCAGCAGCAAAGGGGTAGGGGGAACTAGCGGCTACAATGAGCAGTTCTTC. It codes for CASSKGVGGTSGYNEQFF.

This sequence joins TRBV27 and TRBJ2-4, with TRBD2 matching over 13 bases. J was trimmed by 9 bases and V by 5 bases; bases with no gene match: 10. The germline V gene encodes CDR1 MNHEY and CDR2 SMNVEV (reference sequence). The CDR3 runs to 16 residues. This CDR3 reads CASSKGLAGAGGIQYF. For the CDR3, the DNA is TGTGCCAGCAGTAAAGGACTAGCGGGAGCCGGGGGCATTCAGTACTTC.